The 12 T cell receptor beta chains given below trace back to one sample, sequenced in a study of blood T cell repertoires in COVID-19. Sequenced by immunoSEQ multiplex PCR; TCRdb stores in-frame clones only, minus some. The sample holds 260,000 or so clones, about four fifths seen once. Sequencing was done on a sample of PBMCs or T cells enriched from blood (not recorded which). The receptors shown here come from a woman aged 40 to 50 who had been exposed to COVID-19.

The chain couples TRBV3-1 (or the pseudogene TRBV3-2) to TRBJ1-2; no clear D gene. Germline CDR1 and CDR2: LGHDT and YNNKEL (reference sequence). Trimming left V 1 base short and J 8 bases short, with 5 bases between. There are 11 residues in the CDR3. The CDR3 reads CASSQALGYTF. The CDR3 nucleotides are TGTGCCAGCAGCCAAGCTTTAGGCTACACCTTC.

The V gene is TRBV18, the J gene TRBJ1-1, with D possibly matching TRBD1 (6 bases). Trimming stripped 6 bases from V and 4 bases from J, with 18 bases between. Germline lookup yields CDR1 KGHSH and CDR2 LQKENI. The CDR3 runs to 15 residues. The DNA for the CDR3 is TGTGCCAGCTCGAGCCTACAGGGCAGCGGCACTGAAGCTTTCTTT. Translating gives CASSSLQGSGTEAFF.

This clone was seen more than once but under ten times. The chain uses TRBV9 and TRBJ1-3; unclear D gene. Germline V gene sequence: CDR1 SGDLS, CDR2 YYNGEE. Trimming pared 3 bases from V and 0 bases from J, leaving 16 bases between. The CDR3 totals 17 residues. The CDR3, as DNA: TGTGCCAGCAGCGCCTTTCCGGGAGTATCCTCTGGAAACACCATATATTTT. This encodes CASSAFPGVSSGNTIYF. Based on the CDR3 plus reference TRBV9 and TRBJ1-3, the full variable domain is DSGVTQTPKHLITATGQRVTLRCSPRSGDLSVYWYQQSLDQGLQFLIQYYNGEERAKGNILERFSAQQFPDLHSELNLSSLELGDSALYFCASSAFPGVSSGNTIYFGEGSWLTVV.

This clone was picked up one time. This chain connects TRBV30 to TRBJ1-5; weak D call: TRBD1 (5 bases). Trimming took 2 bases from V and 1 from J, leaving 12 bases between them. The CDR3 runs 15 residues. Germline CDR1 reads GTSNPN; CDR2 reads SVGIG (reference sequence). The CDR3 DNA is TGTGCCTGGAGTAGGGCACGGGGGAGCAATCAGCCCCAGCATTTT. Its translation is CAWSRARGSNQPQHF. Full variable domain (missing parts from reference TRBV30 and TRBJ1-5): SQTIHQWPATLVQPVGSPLSLECTVEGTSNPNLYWYRQAAGRGLQLLFYSVGIGQISSEVPQNLSASRPQDRQFILSSKKLLLSDSGFYLCAWSRARGSNQPQHFGDGTRLSIL.

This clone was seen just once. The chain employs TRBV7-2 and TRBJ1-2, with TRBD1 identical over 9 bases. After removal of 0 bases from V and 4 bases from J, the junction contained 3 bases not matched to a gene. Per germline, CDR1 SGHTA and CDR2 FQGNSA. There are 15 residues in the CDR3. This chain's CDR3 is CASSLATGGSYGYTF. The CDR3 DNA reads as TGTGCCAGCAGCTTAGCCACAGGGGGCAGCTATGGCTACACCTTC.

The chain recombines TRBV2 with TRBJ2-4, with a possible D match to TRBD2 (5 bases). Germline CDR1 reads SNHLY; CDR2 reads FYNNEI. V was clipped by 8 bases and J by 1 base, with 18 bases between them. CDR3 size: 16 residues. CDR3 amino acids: CASLERLGSAKNIQYF. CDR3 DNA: TGTGCCAGCCTCGAGCGGCTGGGGTCGGCCAAAAACATTCAGTACTTC. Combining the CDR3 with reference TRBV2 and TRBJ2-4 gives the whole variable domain EPEVTQTPSHQVTQMGQEVILRCVPISNHLYFYWYRQILGQKVEFLVSFYNNEISEKSEIFDDQFSVERPDGSNFTLKIRSTKLEDSAMYFCASLERLGSAKNIQYFGAGTRLSVL.

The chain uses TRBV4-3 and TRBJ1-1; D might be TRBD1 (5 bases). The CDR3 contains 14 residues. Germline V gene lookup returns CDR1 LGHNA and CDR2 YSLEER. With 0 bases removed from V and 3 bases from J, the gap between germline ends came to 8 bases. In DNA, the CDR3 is TGCGCCAGCAGCCAAGACGCGGGGGACACTGAAGCTTTCTTT. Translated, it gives CASSQDAGDTEAFF.

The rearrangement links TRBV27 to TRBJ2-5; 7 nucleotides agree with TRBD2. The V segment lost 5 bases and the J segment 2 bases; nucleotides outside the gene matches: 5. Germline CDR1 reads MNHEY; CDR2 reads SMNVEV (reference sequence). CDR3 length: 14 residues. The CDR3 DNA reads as TGTGCCAGCAGTCGGGGGGTGGGGCAAGAGACCCAGTACTTC. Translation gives CASSRGVGQETQYF.

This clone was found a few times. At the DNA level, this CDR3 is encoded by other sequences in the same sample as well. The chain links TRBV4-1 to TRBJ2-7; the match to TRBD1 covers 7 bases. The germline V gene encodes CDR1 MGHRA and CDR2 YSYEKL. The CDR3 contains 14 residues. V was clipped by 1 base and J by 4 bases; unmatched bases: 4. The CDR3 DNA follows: TGCGCCAGCAGCCAAGTTGACAGGGCGTACGAGCAGTACTTC. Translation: CASSQVDRAYEQYF.

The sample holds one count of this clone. As DNA, the CDR3 is TGTGCCAGCAGCCACCTGGCAGAAAGAACCGGGGAGCTGTTTTTT. Translating it yields CASSHLAERTGELFF. The genes are TRBV14 and TRBJ2-2; D unresolved. Trimming took off 3 bases at V and 5 bases at J, with 13 bases between the two ends. The CDR3 is made up of 15 amino acids. Per germline, CDR1 SGHDN and CDR2 FVKESK.

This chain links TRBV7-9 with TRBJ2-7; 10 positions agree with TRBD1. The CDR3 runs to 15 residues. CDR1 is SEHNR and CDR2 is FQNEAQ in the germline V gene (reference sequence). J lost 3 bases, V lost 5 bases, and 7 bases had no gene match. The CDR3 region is CASSEPGQGLYEQYF. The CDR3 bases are TGTGCCAGCAGCGAACCGGGACAGGGGCTCTACGAGCAGTACTTC.

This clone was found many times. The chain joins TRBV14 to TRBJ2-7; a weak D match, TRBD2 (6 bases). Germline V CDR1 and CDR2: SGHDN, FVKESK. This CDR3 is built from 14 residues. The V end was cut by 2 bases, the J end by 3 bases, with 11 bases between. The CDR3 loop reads CASSQYSGVYEQYF. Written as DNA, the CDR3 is TGTGCCAGCAGCCAATATAGCGGCGTCTACGAGCAGTACTTC.